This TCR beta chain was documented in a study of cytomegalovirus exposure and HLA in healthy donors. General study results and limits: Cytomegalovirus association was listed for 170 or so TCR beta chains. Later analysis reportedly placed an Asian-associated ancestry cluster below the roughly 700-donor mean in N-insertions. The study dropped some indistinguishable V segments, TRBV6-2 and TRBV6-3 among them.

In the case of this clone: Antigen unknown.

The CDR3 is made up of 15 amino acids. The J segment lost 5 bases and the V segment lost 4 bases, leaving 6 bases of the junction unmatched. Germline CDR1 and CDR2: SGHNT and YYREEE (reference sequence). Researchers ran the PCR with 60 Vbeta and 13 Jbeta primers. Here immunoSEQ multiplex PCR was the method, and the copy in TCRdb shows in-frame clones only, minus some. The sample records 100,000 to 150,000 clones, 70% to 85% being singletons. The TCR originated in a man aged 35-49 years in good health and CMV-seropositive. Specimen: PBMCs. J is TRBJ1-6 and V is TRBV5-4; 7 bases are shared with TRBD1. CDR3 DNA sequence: TGTGCCAGCAGCCCACGGACAGGAGATAATTCACCCCTCCACTTT. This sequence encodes CASSPRTGDNSPLHF.